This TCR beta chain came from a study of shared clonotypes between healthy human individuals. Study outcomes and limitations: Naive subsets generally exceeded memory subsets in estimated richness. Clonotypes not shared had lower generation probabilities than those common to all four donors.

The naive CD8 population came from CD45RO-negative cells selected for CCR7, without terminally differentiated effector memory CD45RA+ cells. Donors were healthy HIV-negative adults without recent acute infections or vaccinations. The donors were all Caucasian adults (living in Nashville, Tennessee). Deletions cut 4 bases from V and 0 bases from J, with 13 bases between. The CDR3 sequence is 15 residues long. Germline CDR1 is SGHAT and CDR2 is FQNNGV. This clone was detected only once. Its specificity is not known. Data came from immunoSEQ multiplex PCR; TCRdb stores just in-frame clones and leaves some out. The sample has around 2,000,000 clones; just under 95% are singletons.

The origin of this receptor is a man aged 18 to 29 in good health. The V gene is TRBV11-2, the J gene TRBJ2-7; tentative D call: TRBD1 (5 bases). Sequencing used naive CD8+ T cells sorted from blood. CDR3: CASSSRQHRSYEQYF. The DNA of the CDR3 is TGTGCCAGCAGCTCAAGACAGCATCGCTCCTACGAGCAGTACTTC.